This T cell receptor (beta chain) was sequenced for a study of T cells in Graves' hyperthyroidism and ophthalmopathy (dated by TCRdb to about 2019). As for the study more broadly: Peripheral blood samples were taken at the time of initial diagnosis, prior to any treatment. The approximately 97 discovery patients were randomly divided into training and test sets at a 7:3 ratio. Following sampling, methimazole starting at 30 mg daily was given to hyperthyroidism patients, and high-dose intravenous methylprednisolone was given to ophthalmopathy patients. TCR V-J signatures able to tell the groups apart were searched for in a discovery cohort of 90 to 100 patients, of whom under 45 had Graves' ophthalmopathy and about 60 had stable Graves' hyperthyroidism. In over five Graves' hyperthyroidism patients, the study also compared T-cell repertoires from thyroid tissue with T-cell repertoires from blood. Whether ophthalmopathy could be predicted prospectively was tested in an independent validation cohort made up of roughly 20 hyperthyroidism patients plus 17 patients who later progressed to ophthalmopathy. TCR Vbeta CDR3 sequencing of 120 to 150 peripheral blood samples (approximately 44 ophthalmopathy, 75 to 80 hyperthyroidism and around 17 progressor patients) is reported in the paper.

This clonotype was recorded at least ten times. It lacks a known antigen. Base qualities are missing; no much larger clone stands one base away. The investigation overall reported the following: Blood samples also contained most of the expanded thyroid clonotypes (frequency above 0.001), which suggests that blood repertoires may reflect thyroid immune responses. In validation, the model predicted progression to ophthalmopathy with around 71% sensitivity and 72% to 85% specificity, a median of around six months before onset. No statistical method was used to fix the sample size in advance, and group allocation was not hidden from the investigators. In cross-validation, a model built on a 13 V-J signature told ophthalmopathy apart from stable hyperthyroidism with approximately 90% sensitivity and roughly 81% specificity, and in testing the same model reached 80%/75%.

TCR beta CDR3 regions were amplified from RNA transcripts. For the first round of RT-PCR on the TCR CDR3, the HTBI primer set was used together with the Qiagen OneStep RT-PCR kit. A second multiplex PCR round built the libraries, followed by size selection and purification. The libraries were sequenced on an Illumina HiSeq2000 using paired-end 100 bp reads. In the paper's pipeline: SOAPnuke was used to process the raw data, with reads discarded if the reads contained adapters or uncalled bases, had a mean Phred below 15, or lacked an exact constant-primer or identifier match. High-quality paired reads were merged with COPE v1.2.5, and unique nucleotide sequences were defined as clonotypes. MiTCR v1.1 was used to align the clonotypes against IMGT TRBV, TRBD and TRBJ reference segments. The analysis was restricted to V-J combinations with a frequency above 0.0001, which together covered 99.2% of the repertoires. A TCS score was defined as the ratio between F50 (clonal expansion) and ExV (chaos), using BLOSUM62-based TCRdist between CDR3 peptides within each V-J. Welch's t-statistics and random forest reduced around 520 V-J features to 13, which were used in a naive Bayes classifier (R e1071). The public reads were reprocessed in TCRdb via fastp at Q25 and MiXCR, keeping in-frame beta chains. Rows are combined by CDR3 protein, so each entry shows the most common genes and DNA. TCRdb, not the authors, supplied the V and J calls. The sample records more than 250,000 distinct CDR3 sequences, over 12% of which are singletons. Clones ranked in the top ten supply about 33% of the sample.

Hyperthyroidism patients were aged 18 to 65 years and newly diagnosed, with disease duration of less than 2 months. Exclusion was applied to patients with uncontrolled infections, other autoimmune diseases, pregnancy or lactation. Clinical symptoms, serum thyroxine and TRAb, thyroid ultrasound, and orbital computed tomography formed the basis for the diagnoses. Blood from progressor patients was drawn when they were first diagnosed with hyperthyroidism, before any ophthalmopathy symptoms appeared. Ficoll-Paque density gradient centrifugation was used to isolate PBMCs from 10 ml of fresh peripheral blood. Progressor patients were first diagnosed with Graves' hyperthyroidism and then developed ophthalmopathy during follow-up. Total RNA was extracted using Trizol reagent, and RNA quality was assessed on an Agilent 2100 Bioanalyzer. The sequence derives from a woman in her forties or fifties with Graves' hyperthyroidism that later progressed to Graves' ophthalmopathy. The material sequenced was blood.

Here is the DNA: TGTGCCAGCAACCCTCTGACAGGCCAAACTAACTATGGCTACACCTTC. It translates as CASNPLTGQTNYGYTF. The chain employs TRBV28 and TRBJ1-2, and perhaps TRBD1 as D gene, on 6 matching bases. The CDR3 goes from the cysteine to the phenylalanine over 16 residues. The read is trimmed to its CDR3 DNA, 48 bases read in frame from base 1. From the germline V gene, CDR1 is MDHEN and CDR2 is SYDVKM. The V end loses 7 bases and the J end loses 0 bases, and a stretch of 18 bases separates them.